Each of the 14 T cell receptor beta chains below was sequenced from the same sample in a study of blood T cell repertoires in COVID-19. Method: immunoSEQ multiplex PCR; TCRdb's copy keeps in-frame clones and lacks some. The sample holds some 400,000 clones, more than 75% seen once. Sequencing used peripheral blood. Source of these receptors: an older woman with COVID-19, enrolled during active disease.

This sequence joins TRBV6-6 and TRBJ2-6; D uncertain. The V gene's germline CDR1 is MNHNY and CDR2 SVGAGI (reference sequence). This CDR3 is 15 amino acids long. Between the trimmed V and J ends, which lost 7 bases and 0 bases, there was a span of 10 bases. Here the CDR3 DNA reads TGTGCCAGCACCGTTCCTAGCTCTGGGGCCAACGTCCTGACTTTC. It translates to CASTVPSSGANVLTF.

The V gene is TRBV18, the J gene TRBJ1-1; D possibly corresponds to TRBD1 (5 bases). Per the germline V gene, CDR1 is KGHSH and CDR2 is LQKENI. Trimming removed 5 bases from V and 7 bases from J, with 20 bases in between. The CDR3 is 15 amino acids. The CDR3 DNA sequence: TGTGCCAGCTCAGCTGATGTCGTCGGGGGGTTTGAAGCTTTCTTT. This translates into CASSADVVGGFEAFF.

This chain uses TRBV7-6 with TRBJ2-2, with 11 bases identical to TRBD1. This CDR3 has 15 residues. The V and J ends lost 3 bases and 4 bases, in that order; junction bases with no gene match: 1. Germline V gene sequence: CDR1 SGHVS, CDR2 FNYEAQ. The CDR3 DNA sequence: TGTGCCAGCAGCTTCGGGACAGGGGGCACCGGGGAGCTGTTTTTT. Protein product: CASSFGTGGTGELFF.

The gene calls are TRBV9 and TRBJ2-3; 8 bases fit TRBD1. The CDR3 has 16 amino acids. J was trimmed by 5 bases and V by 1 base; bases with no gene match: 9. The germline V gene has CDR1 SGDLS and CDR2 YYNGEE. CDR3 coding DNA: TGTGCCAGCAGCGTACAGGTCAGGGGGCGCCAAGATACGCAGTATTTT. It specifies CASSVQVRGRQDTQYF.

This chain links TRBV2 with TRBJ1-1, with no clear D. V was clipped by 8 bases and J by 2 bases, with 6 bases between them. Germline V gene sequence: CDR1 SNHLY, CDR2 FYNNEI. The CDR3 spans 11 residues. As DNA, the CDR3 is TGTGCCAGCCAAAAAAACACTGAAGCTTTCTTT. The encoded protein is CASQKNTEAFF.

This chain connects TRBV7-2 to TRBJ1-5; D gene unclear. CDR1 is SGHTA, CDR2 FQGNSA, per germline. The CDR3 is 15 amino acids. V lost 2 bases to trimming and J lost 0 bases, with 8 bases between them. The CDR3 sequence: CASSLTGNSNQPQHF. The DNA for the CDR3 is TGTGCCAGCAGCTTAACGGGAAATAGCAATCAGCCCCAGCATTTT.

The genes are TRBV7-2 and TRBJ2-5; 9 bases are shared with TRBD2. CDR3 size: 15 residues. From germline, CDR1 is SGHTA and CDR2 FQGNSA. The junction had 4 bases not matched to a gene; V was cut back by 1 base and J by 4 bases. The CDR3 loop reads CASSLVAGVPETQYF. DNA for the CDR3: TGTGCCAGCAGCTTAGTAGCGGGGGTGCCAGAGACCCAGTACTTC.

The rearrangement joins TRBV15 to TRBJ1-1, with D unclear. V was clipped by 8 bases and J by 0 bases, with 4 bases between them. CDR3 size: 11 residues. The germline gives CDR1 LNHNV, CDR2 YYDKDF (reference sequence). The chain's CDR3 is CATALNTEAFF. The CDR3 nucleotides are TGTGCCACCGCGTTGAACACTGAAGCTTTCTTT.

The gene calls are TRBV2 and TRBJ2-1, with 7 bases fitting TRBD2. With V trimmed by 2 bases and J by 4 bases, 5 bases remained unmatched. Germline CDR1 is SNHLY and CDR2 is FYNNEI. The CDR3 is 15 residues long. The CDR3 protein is CASSERGVDYNEQFF. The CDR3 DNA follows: TGTGCCAGCAGTGAACGGGGGGTAGATTACAATGAGCAGTTCTTC.

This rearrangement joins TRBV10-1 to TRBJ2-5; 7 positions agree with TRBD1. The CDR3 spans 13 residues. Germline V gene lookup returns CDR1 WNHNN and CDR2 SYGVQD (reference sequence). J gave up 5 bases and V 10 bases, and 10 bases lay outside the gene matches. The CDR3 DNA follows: TGCGCCACCGCCCAGGGGGTTCAGGAGACCCAGTACTTC. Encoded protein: CATAQGVQETQYF.

For the CDR3, the DNA is TGTGCCAGCAGCACGGACTTGTTGACTAACTATGGCTACACCTTC. As protein: CASSTDLLTNYGYTF. V is TRBV6-5 and J is TRBJ1-2, with D hard to call. The CDR3 has 15 residues. The germline V gene encodes CDR1 MNHEY and CDR2 SVGAGI. Trimming took off 6 bases at V and 0 bases at J, with 14 bases between the two ends.

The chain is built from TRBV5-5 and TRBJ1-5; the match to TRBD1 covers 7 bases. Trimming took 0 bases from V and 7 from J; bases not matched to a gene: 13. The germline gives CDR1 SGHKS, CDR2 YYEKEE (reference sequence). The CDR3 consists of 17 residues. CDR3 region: CASSLDLKGAVYQPQHF. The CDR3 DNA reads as TGTGCCAGCAGCTTGGATTTGAAGGGGGCGGTTTACCAGCCCCAGCATTTT.

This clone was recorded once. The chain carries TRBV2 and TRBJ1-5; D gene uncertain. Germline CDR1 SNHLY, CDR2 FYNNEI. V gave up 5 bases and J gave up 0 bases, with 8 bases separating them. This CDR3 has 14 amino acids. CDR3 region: CASSTGYSNQPQHF. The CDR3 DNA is TGTGCCAGCAGTACGGGGTATAGCAATCAGCCCCAGCATTTT.

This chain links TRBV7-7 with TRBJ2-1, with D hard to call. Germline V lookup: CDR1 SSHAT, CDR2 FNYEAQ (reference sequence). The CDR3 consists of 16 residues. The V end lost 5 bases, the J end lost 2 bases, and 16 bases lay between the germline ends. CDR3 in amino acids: CASSRTLTVPYNEQFF. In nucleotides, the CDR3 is TGTGCCAGCAGCCGAACCCTGACTGTACCCTACAATGAGCAGTTCTTC.